This T cell receptor (beta chain) was sequenced during a study of shared clonotypes between healthy human individuals (TCRdb year 2020). Looking at the study overall: The cohort comprised a couple of women and a few men aged 18 to 49 years. The study deeply sequenced blood TCR repertoires of about 5 healthy adults to estimate repertoire size and the extent of clonotype sharing between individuals. To increase sequencing depth and limit assay-specific biases, different laboratories used diverse techniques to prepare libraries and sequence TCR repertoires. Per donor, leukapheresis produced somewhere between about 0.85 and 9.5 billion PBMCs. General conclusions and limits of the study: Only blood was sampled, and tissue TCR repertoires likely differ from those in blood. Pairwise subsampling indicated that sequencing depth was expected to affect the degree of clonotype sharing among donors. Because the study included only a small number of donors, the genetic and exposure-history diversity represented was limited.

Donors were healthy HIV-negative adults with no recently reported acute infections or vaccinations. All donors were Caucasian adults living in Nashville, Tennessee, USA. For unsorted samples, about 90 million PBMCs were counted and genomic DNA was extracted with the QIAamp DNA Blood Mini kit. Blood was collected by leukapheresis, and PBMCs were isolated by Ficoll-Histopaque density gradient centrifugation and then cryopreserved in liquid nitrogen vapor phase. Using the deep immunoSEQ assay, TCR CDR3 regions were amplified from genomic DNA by multiplex PCR. Genomic DNA extracted from each cell subset was distributed evenly over all wells of several immunoSEQ 96-well plates, and each plate served as one replicate. For unsorted PBMC, each replicate PCR was loaded with about 300 ng genomic DNA, equivalent to 25,000 to 35,000 T cell genomes. Ten immunoSEQ deep assay plates were used to sequence unsorted PBMC genomic DNA. Purified libraries were measured with a Qubit 3.0 fluorometer, size-checked on a Bioanalyzer 2100, and measured again with the KAPA Library Quantification kit. Every immunoSEQ 96-well plate was sequenced on a separate single-read 150-cycle Illumina NextSeq 550 flow cell. The source study handled its data this way. Because the immunoSEQ output included only junctional sequences and no quality scores, the filtering could not be the same as the filtering used for full-length reads. Sequences were annotated with PyIR, a Python wrapper for IgBLAST v1.9, using IMGT germline references to assign V/J genes and CDR3. Reads were removed for weak V/J assignments (E-value above 1e-6), missing CDR3, stop codons, out-of-frame junctions, or ambiguous translated residues. A V3J clonotype was defined by an identical inferred V gene, J gene, and CDR3 amino acid sequence. The percentage overlap between two repertoires was calculated by dividing the number of shared unique clonotypes by the size of the smaller repertoire. Repertoire richness was assessed with RTK rarefaction, the Chao1 estimator, and Recon v2.1 estimates of unobserved clonotypes. TCRdb limited this immuneACCESS table to in-frame rearrangements with V and J called. A share of clones is missing; checked studies link under half to unresolved V genes, and the rest is unexplained. V and J calls and clone size are given by that table; D and trimming were obtained from the DNA. For this sample there are about half a million clones; around 80% appear just once. Clones ranked in the top ten supply roughly 12% of the sample.

Worth noting for this clone: Its antigen has not been determined. No base quality values were provided; no much bigger clone lies one nucleotide off.

CDR1 and CDR2, per the germline V gene, are SGHTA and FQGNSA. The CDR3, cysteine through phenylalanine, is 14 amino acids long. The only DNA kept is the CDR3, 42 bases in frame from the first base. Trimming accounts for 5 bases at V and 4 bases at J, while the number of junction bases matched to no gene is 5. The sequence links TRBV7-2 to TRBJ1-2, with TRBD1 matching 9 junction bases. The origin of this receptor is a woman between 40 and 55 years old in good health. Some clones in this sample may be carry-over from other donors' samples. Material for sequencing was PBMCs. The nucleotide sequence reads as follows: TGTGCCAGCAGCGGCTCGACAGGGGGCTATGGCTACACCTTC. It is translated as CASSGSTGGYGYTF. The reference TRBV7-2 and TRBJ1-2 proteins fill in what lies around the CDR3, so the full variable domain reads GAGVSQSPSNKVTEKGKDVELRCDPISGHTALYWYRQSLGQGLEFLIYFQGNSAPDKSGLPSDRFSAERTGGSVSTLTIQRTQQEDSAVYLCASSGSTGGYGYTFGSGTRLTVV.